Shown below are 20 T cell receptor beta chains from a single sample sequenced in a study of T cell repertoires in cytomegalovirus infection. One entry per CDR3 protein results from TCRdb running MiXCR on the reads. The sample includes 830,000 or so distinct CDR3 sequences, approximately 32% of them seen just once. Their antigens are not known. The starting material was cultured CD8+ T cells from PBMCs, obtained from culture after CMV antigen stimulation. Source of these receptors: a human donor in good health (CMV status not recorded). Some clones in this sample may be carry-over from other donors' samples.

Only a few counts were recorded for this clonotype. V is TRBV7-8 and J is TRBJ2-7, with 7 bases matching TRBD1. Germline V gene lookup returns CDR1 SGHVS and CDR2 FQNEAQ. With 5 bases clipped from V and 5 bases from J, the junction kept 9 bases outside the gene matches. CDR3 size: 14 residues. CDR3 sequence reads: CASSTTVQGDEQYV. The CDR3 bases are TGTGCCAGCAGCACCACGGTTCAGGGGGACGAGCAGTACGTC.

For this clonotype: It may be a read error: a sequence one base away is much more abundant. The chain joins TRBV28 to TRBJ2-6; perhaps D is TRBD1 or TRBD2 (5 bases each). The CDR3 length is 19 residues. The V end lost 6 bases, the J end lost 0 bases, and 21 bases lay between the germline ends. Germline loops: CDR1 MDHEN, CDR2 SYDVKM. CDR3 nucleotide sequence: TGTGCCAGCAGCCATCACAGAGGGGACCTGTTCTCTGGGGCCAACGTCCTGACTTTC. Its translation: CASSHHRGDLFSGANVLTF.

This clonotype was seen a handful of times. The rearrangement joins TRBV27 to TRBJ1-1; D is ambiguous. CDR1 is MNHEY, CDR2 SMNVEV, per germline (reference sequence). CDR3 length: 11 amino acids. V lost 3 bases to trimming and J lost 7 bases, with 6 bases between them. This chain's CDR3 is CASSFFGEAFF. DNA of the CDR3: TGTGCCAGCAGTTTTTTTGGTGAAGCTTTCTTT.

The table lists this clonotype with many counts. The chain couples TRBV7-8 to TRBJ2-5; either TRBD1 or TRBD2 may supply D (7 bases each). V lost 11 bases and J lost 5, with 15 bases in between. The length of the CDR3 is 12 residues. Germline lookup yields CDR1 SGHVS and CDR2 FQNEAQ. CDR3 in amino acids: CALRGGGETQYF. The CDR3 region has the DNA TGTGCCCTACGGGGAGGGGGCGAGACCCAGTACTTC.

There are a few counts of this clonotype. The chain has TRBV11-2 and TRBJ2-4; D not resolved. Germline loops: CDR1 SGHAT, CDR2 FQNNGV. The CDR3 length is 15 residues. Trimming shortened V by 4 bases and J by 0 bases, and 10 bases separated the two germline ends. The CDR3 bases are TGTGCCAGCAGCTCCGGAGTACTAGCCAAAAACATTCAGTACTTC. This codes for CASSSGVLAKNIQYF.

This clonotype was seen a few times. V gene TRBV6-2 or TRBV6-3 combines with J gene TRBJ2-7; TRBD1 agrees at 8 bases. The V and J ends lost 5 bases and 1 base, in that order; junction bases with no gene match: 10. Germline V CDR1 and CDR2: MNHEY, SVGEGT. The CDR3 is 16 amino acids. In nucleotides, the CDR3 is TGTGCCAGCAGTACTCCGGGACAGGATCTTTCCTACGAGCAGTACGTC. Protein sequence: CASSTPGQDLSYEQYV.

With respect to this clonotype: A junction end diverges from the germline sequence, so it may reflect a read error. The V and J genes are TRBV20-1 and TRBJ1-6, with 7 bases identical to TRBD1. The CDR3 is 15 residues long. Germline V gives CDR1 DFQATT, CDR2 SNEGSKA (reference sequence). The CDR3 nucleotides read TGCAGTGCTAGAGTCCGGGACAGAATACGCTCACCCCACCACTTT. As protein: CSARVRDRIRSPHHF.

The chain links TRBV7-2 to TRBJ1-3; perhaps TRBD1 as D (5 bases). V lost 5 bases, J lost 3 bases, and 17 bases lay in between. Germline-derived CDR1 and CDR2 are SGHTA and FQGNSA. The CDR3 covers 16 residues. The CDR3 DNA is TGTGCCAGCAGCCCAACCCCAGGGAAACATGGAAACACCATATATTTT. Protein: CASSPTPGKHGNTIYF.

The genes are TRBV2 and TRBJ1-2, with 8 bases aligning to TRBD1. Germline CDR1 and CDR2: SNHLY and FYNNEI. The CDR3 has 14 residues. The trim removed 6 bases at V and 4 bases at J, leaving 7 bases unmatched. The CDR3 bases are TGTGCCAGCAGAGGAGGGCAGGGGGCCTATGGCTACACCTTC. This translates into CASRGGQGAYGYTF.

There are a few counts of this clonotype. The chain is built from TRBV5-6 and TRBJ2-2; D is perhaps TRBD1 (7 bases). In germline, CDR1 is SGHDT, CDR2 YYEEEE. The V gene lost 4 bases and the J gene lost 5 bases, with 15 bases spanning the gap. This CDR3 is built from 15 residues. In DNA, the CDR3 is TGTGCCAGCAGCGGCGGGACAGTGAGGACCGGGGAGCTGTTTTTT. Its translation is CASSGGTVRTGELFF.

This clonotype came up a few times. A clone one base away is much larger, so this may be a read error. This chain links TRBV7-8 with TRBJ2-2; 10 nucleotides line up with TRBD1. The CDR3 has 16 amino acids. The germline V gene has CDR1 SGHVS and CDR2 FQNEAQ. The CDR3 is CVSSLGQGIRTGELFF. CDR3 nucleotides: TGTGTCAGCAGCTTGGGACAGGGGATACGCACCGGGGAGCTGTTTTTT.

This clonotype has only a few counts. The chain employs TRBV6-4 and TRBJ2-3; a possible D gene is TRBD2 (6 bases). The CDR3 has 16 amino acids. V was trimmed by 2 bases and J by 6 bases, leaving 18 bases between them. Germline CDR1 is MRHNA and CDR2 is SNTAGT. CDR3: CASSDDPFGGSDTQYF. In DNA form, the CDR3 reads TGTGCCAGCAGTGACGACCCGTTTGGGGGGTCGGATACGCAGTATTTT.

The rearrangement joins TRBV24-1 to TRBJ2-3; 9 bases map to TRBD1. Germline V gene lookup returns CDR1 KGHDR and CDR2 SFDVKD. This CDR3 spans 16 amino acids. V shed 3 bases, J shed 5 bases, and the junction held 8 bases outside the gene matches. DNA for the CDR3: TGTGCCACCAGTGATCCGGGACAGGGAGGGCGAGATACGCAGTATTTT. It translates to CATSDPGQGGRDTQYF.

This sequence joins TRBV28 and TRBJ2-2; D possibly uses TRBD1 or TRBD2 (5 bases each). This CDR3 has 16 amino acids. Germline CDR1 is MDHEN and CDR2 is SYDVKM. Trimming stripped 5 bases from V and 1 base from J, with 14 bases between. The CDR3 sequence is CASSLGTVLNTGELFF. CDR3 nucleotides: TGTGCCAGCAGTCTCGGGACGGTACTGAACACCGGGGAGCTGTTTTTT.

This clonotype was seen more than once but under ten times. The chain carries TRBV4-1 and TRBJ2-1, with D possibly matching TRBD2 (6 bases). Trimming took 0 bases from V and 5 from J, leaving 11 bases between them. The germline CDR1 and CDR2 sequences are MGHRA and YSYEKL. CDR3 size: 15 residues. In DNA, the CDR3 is TGCGCCAGCAGCCAAGAGAGGACTACCAACAATGAGCAGTTCTTC. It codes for CASSQERTTNNEQFF.

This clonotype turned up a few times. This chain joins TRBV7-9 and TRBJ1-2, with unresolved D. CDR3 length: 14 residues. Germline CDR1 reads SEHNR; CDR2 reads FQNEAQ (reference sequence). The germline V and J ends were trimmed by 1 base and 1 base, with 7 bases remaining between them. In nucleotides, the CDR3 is TGTGCCAGCAGCTTAGAGAGCAATAACTATGGCTACACCTTC. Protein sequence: CASSLESNNYGYTF.

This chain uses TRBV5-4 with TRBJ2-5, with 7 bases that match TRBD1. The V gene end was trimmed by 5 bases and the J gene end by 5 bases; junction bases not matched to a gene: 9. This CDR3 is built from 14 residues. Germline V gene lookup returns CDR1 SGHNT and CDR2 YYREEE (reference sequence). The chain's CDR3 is CASRNRGWGETQYF. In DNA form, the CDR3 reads TGTGCCAGCAGAAACAGGGGTTGGGGGGAGACCCAGTACTTC. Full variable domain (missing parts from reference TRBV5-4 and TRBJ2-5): ETGVTQSPTHLIKTRGQQVTLRCSSQSGHNTVSWYQQALGQGPQFIFQYYREEENGRGNFPPRFSGLQFPNYSSELNVNALELDDSALYLCASRNRGWGETQYFGPGTRLLVL.

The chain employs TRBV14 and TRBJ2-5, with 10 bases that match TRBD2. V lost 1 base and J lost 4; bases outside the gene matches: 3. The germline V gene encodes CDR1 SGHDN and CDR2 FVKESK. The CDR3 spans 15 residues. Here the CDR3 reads CASSQVLAGRETQYF. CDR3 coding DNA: TGTGCCAGCAGCCAAGTACTAGCGGGGCGAGAGACCCAGTACTTC.

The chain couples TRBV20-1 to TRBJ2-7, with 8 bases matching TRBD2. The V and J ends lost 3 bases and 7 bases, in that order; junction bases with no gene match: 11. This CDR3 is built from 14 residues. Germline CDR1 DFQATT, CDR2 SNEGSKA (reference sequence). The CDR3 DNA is TGCAGTGCTAGGACGGCGGGGGGCCTTCTGGAGCAGTACTTC. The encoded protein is CSARTAGGLLEQYF.

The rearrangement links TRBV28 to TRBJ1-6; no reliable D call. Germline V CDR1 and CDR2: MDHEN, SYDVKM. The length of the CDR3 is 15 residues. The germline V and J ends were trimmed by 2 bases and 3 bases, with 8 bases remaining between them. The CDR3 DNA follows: TGTGCCAGCAGTTTACTCAGCGACTATAATTCACCCCTCCACTTT. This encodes CASSLLSDYNSPLHF.